Listed here are 18 T cell receptor beta chains from one sample, sequenced in a study of cytomegalovirus exposure and HLA in healthy donors. Some clones are missing from TCRdb's copy, which holds only in-frame ones; the method was immunoSEQ multiplex PCR. The sample includes around 60,000 clones, roughly nine tenths of them seen just once. The sequencing input was PBMCs. These receptors all stem from a woman between 18 and 29 years old in good health and CMV-seronegative.

This chain uses TRBV6-6 with TRBJ2-1, with D perhaps matching TRBD1 (5 bases). The V gene's germline CDR1 is MNHNY and CDR2 SVGAGI (reference sequence). CDR3 length: 14 residues. Trimming took off 2 bases at V and 8 bases at J, with 13 bases between the two ends. CDR3 amino acids: CASSYAAWGYEQFF. The CDR3 DNA follows: TGTGCCAGCAGTTACGCTGCTTGGGGCTATGAGCAGTTCTTC.

The chain joins TRBV5-1 to TRBJ1-1; no firm D call. This CDR3 spans 15 amino acids. Trimming cost V 0 bases and J 5 bases, with 14 bases left between them. From germline, CDR1 is SGHRS and CDR2 YFSETQ. CDR3 region: CASSLAGGMGTEAFF. The CDR3 DNA is TGCGCCAGCAGCTTGGCCGGAGGGATGGGGACTGAAGCTTTCTTT.

The CDR3 here is CASSPTGSIHYGYTF. The CDR3 bases are TGTGCCAGCTCCCCGACAGGGAGTATACACTATGGCTACACCTTC. The chain joins TRBV18 to TRBJ1-2; 7 nucleotides agree with TRBD1. Germline V gene data show CDR1 as KGHSH and CDR2 as LQKENI. The J segment lost 3 bases and the V segment lost 6 bases, leaving 10 bases of the junction unmatched. The CDR3 covers 15 residues.

Only a few counts were recorded for this clone. The chain links TRBV6-1 to TRBJ1-2, with TRBD1 identical over 8 bases. The germline gives CDR1 MNHNS, CDR2 SASEGT. The junction had 0 bases not matched to a gene; V was cut back by 4 bases and J by 2 bases. The CDR3 is made up of 13 amino acids. The CDR3 loop reads CASSGQGNYGYTF. CDR3 DNA sequence: TGTGCCAGCAGTGGACAGGGGAACTATGGCTACACCTTC.

The chain uses TRBV19 and TRBJ2-5; D unclear. The V end was cut by 0 bases, the J end by 4 bases, with 6 bases between. The germline CDR1 and CDR2 sequences are LNHDA and SQIVND (reference sequence). The CDR3 sequence is 13 residues long. The CDR3 DNA reads TGTGCCAGTAGTATAGATCGCGGAGAGACCCAGTACTTC. This sequence encodes CASSIDRGETQYF.

The chain combines TRBV5-1 with TRBJ2-1, with D possibly TRBD1 on 6 matching bases. Trimming took off 2 bases at V and 0 bases at J, with 18 bases between the two ends. Germline-derived CDR1 and CDR2 are SGHRS and YFSETQ. This CDR3 has 18 residues. The DNA for the CDR3 is TGCGCCAGCAGCTTTGACAGGCTCGGTTATAGCTCCTACAATGAGCAGTTCTTC. Encoded protein: CASSFDRLGYSSYNEQFF.

This chain links TRBV18 with TRBJ2-7; TRBD1 aligns across 7 bases. Germline assignment: CDR1 KGHSH and CDR2 LQKENI. The J segment lost 3 bases and the V segment lost 4 bases, leaving 3 bases of the junction unmatched. This CDR3 has 13 residues. The CDR3 coding sequence is TGTGCCAGCTCACTTAGACAGGGCTACGAGCAGTACTTC. Residues: CASSLRQGYEQYF.

The V and J genes are TRBV2 and TRBJ1-2; D is ambiguous. The CDR3 is 14 residues long. The V end lost 4 bases, the J end lost 4 bases, and 13 bases lay between the germline ends. Germline CDR1 and CDR2: SNHLY and FYNNEI. In DNA form, the CDR3 reads TGTGCCAGCAGTGTCGAGGGATTGTCCTATGGCTACACCTTC. This translates into CASSVEGLSYGYTF.

The chain couples TRBV6-5 to TRBJ1-2; no definite D call. The germline V and J ends were trimmed by 6 bases and 4 bases, with 12 bases remaining between them. This CDR3 is 13 amino acids long. Germline V CDR1 and CDR2: MNHEY, SVGAGI. CDR3 protein: CASRKPGGYGYTF. The DNA for the CDR3 is TGTGCCAGCAGAAAGCCGGGAGGCTATGGCTACACCTTC.

The rearrangement links TRBV9 to TRBJ2-3; perhaps TRBD1 as D (6 bases). CDR3 size: 16 residues. With 4 bases removed from V and 6 bases from J, the gap between germline ends came to 21 bases. The germline gives CDR1 SGDLS, CDR2 YYNGEE. The CDR3 here is CASSPLPGERVDTQYF. In nucleotides, the CDR3 is TGTGCCAGCAGCCCTCTCCCAGGGGAGAGGGTGGATACGCAGTATTTT.

This chain connects TRBV27 to TRBJ1-2, with D maybe TRBD1 (5 bases). The CDR3 runs to 14 residues. Germline loops: CDR1 MNHEY, CDR2 SMNVEV (reference sequence). V lost 3 bases to trimming and J lost 4 bases, with 12 bases between them. The CDR3 spells CASSFVGAGYGYTF. The DNA for the CDR3 is TGTGCCAGCAGTTTTGTAGGGGCTGGCTATGGCTACACCTTC.

This chain uses TRBV6-1 with TRBJ2-6; D is uncertain. Trimming shortened V by 1 base and J by 3 bases, and 7 bases separated the two germline ends. Germline CDR1 reads MNHNS; CDR2 reads SASEGT. This CDR3 has 15 residues. CDR3 amino acids: CASSEGQDGANVLTF. CDR3 in DNA: TGTGCCAGCAGTGAAGGCCAGGATGGGGCCAACGTCCTGACTTTC.

The chain is built from TRBV7-3 and TRBJ2-1; D not resolved. The CDR3 spans 13 residues. Trimming took off 5 bases at V and 5 bases at J, with 10 bases between the two ends. Germline values: CDR1 SGHTA, CDR2 FQGTGA. CDR3 DNA sequence: TGTGCCAGCAGCCCCTCTAGAAACAATGAGCAGTTCTTC. Translated, it gives CASSPSRNNEQFF.

J is TRBJ1-4 and V is TRBV30; 7 nucleotides line up with TRBD1. Germline trimming cut 3 bases from V and 3 bases from J; bases unmatched to any gene: 10. CDR1 is GTSNPN and CDR2 is SVGIG in the germline V gene (reference sequence). The length of the CDR3 is 16 residues. The CDR3 DNA follows: TGTGCCTGGAGCACCCGACAGGGTCCCTCTAATGAAAAACTGTTTTTT. Translated: CAWSTRQGPSNEKLFF.

The chain carries TRBV28 and TRBJ1-1; 7 nucleotides align to TRBD1. Germline V gives CDR1 MDHEN, CDR2 SYDVKM. The CDR3 contains 13 residues. Trimming removed 5 bases from V and 1 base from J; junction bases left unmatched: 1. DNA of the CDR3: TGTGCCAGCAGTGGGACAGCGAACACTGAAGCTTTCTTT. It specifies CASSGTANTEAFF. The entire variable domain, with the rest obtained from reference TRBV28 and TRBJ1-1, is as follows: DVKVTQSSRYLVKRTGEKVFLECVQDMDHENMFWYRQDPGLGLRLIYFSYDVKMKEKGDIPEGYSVSREKKERFSLILESASTNQTSMYLCASSGTANTEAFFGQGTRLTVV.

The J gene is TRBJ2-7, the V gene TRBV6-1; 7 nucleotides match TRBD2. The germline gives CDR1 MNHNS, CDR2 SASEGT. The CDR3 sequence is 14 residues long. The ends lost 7 bases at V and 0 bases at J; junction bases unmatched: 6. The CDR3 loop is CASIKAGSSYEQYF. CDR3 in DNA: TGTGCCAGCATAAAAGCGGGGAGCTCCTACGAGCAGTACTTC.

The chain combines TRBV10-1 with TRBJ2-1; TRBD2 agrees at 13 bases. The CDR3 length is 14 residues. Per the germline V gene, CDR1 is WNHNN and CDR2 is SYGVQD (reference sequence). The trim removed 6 bases at V and 7 bases at J, leaving 3 bases unmatched. CDR3 DNA sequence: TGCGCCAGCAGCCTGACTAGCGGGGGGAATGAGCAGTTCTTC. Encoded protein: CASSLTSGGNEQFF.

The chain has TRBV11-2 and TRBJ2-7; maybe TRBD1 (5 bases). The CDR3 has 17 residues. V lost 2 bases, J lost 0 bases, and 17 bases lay in between. Germline assignment: CDR1 SGHAT and CDR2 FQNNGV. CDR3 residues: CASSLPLRQGSSYEQYF. The CDR3 bases are TGTGCCAGCAGCTTACCCCTGCGGCAGGGCAGCTCCTACGAGCAGTACTTC. The whole variable domain, filled in from reference TRBV11-2 and TRBJ2-7, reads EAGVAQSPRYKIIEKRQSVAFWCNPISGHATLYWYQQILGQGPKLLIQFQNNGVVDDSQLPKDRFSAERLKGVDSTLKIQPAKLEDSAVYLCASSLPLRQGSSYEQYFGPGTRLTVT.